This passage covers 27 T cell receptor beta chains from one sample sequenced in a study of CD8 T cells in ankylosing spondylitis. Study conclusions and caveats: A TCR beta motif made of fewer than 10 highly homologous variants seemed typical of ankylosing spondylitis blood.

Each CDR3 protein gets one entry after TCRdb re-called the 5' RACE reads with MiXCR. The table lists 330,000 or so distinct CDR3 sequences, around 8% of them singletons. Antigens for these TCRs are unknown. Sequencing used blood, either unsorted or a sorted T cell fraction (not recorded which). The source of these receptors is a male donor with ankylosing spondylitis.

This clonotype occurred a few times. The chain links TRBV29-1 to TRBJ2-1; 11 bases fit TRBD2. Germline CDR1 is SQVTM and CDR2 is ANQGSEA. J gave up 4 bases and V 5 bases, and 10 bases lay outside the gene matches. The length of the CDR3 is 16 residues. Written as DNA, the CDR3 is TGCAGCGTTCCGGGACACGGGACTAGCGGTTACAATGAGCAGTTCTTC. Its protein product is CSVPGHGTSGYNEQFF.

This clonotype came up a few times. J is TRBJ2-3 and V is TRBV20-1, with TRBD2 as a possible D gene (6 bases). Germline lookup yields CDR1 DFQATT and CDR2 SNEGSKA (reference sequence). This CDR3 has 18 amino acids. The V gene lost 1 base and the J gene lost 0 bases, with 20 bases spanning the gap. CDR3 nucleotide sequence: TGCAGTGCTAGAGCGTGGGTAGCGGTGAAAACTAGCACAGATACGCAGTATTTT. This translates into CSARAWVAVKTSTDTQYF.

This clonotype was seen more than once but under ten times. The chain combines TRBV2 with TRBJ1-2; D call uncertain. Germline V CDR1 and CDR2: SNHLY, FYNNEI. This CDR3 contains 13 residues. The V end was cut by 2 bases, the J end by 9 bases, with 13 bases between. CDR3 nucleotides: TGTGCCAGCAGTGAAATCGTCCGGCTAAGCTACACCTTC. It translates to CASSEIVRLSYTF.

This clonotype was detected ten times or more. J is TRBJ1-1 and V is TRBV12-3 or TRBV12-4; D remains ambiguous. V was trimmed by 7 bases and J by 4 bases, leaving 16 bases between them. The CDR3 runs 14 residues. CDR3 protein: CASMRVGLGTEAFF. The CDR3 nucleotides read TGTGCCAGCATGAGGGTAGGGTTAGGCACTGAAGCTTTCTTT.

This clonotype was seen at least ten times. The CDR3 bases are TGCGCCAGCAGCTTGGGGTTTGAGACCCAGTACTTC. Amino acids: CASSLGFETQYF. The chain links TRBV5-1 to TRBJ2-5; D not certain. V lost 0 bases and J lost 5, with 5 bases in between. This CDR3 comprises 12 residues. Germline V gene sequence: CDR1 SGHRS, CDR2 YFSETQ.

Ten or more counts support this clonotype. CDR3 DNA: TGCAGTGCTAGTCCCCCGCTAGGGGCAACGCAGTATTTT. Its protein is CSASPPLGATQYF. The gene calls are TRBV20-1 and TRBJ2-3, with D perhaps TRBD1 (5 bases). Germline loops: CDR1 DFQATT, CDR2 SNEGSKA (reference sequence). The CDR3 is 13 residues long. The V end was cut by 3 bases, the J end by 9 bases, with 16 bases between.

This clonotype was counted between two and nine times. The chain links TRBV5-1 to TRBJ2-2, with TRBD2 matching 9 bases. V was pared by 2 bases and J by 3 bases, with 2 bases of the junction left unmatched. The germline CDR1 and CDR2 sequences are SGHRS and YFSETQ. The CDR3 spans 15 residues. CDR3 sequence: CASSFSGSHTGELFF. CDR3 nucleotide sequence: TGCGCCAGCAGCTTTAGCGGGAGCCACACCGGGGAGCTGTTTTTT. Using reference TRBV5-1 and TRBJ2-2 for the parts outside the CDR3, the full variable domain is KAGVTQTPRYLIKTRGQQVTLSCSPISGHRSVSWYQQTPGQGLQFLFEYFSETQRNKGNFPGRFSGRQFSNSRSEMNVSTLELGDSALYLCASSFSGSHTGELFFGEGSRLTVL.

V is TRBV20-1 and J is TRBJ2-6; D not certain. Trimming removed 0 bases from V and 0 bases from J, with 3 bases in between. The germline V gene encodes CDR1 DFQATT and CDR2 SNEGSKA (reference sequence). This CDR3 spans 14 amino acids. The CDR3, as DNA: TGCAGTGCTAGAGAAGCCTCTGGGGCCAACGTCCTGACTTTC. Its translation: CSAREASGANVLTF.

The table lists this clonotype with a few counts. The chain's CDR3 is CATSRGLAGGPHTGELFF. The DNA of the CDR3 is TGTGCCACCAGCAGAGGCCTAGCGGGAGGGCCCCACACCGGGGAGCTGTTTTTT. The chain has TRBV15 and TRBJ2-2, with 12 bases that match TRBD2. Germline V gene data show CDR1 as LNHNV and CDR2 as YYDKDF (reference sequence). The junction had 6 bases not matched to a gene; V was cut back by 1 base and J by 3 bases. This CDR3 spans 18 amino acids.

The sample holds a few counts of this clonotype. This rearrangement joins TRBV11-2 to TRBJ2-3, with unresolved D. Germline CDR1 SGHAT, CDR2 FQNNGV. V shed 3 bases and J shed 0 bases, with 19 bases lying between them. The CDR3 covers 18 residues. For the CDR3, the DNA is TGTGCCAGCAGCTTCTCGACTCAGAGGCCCGCTAGCACAGATACGCAGTATTTT. It codes for CASSFSTQRPASTDTQYF.

J is TRBJ2-7 and V is TRBV5-1; a possible D gene is TRBD2 (6 bases). Trimming took 4 bases from V and 3 from J, leaving 20 bases between them. The CDR3 runs 16 residues. CDR1 and CDR2 from the germline V gene are SGHRS and YFSETQ. The CDR3 DNA is TGCGCCAGCAGCCCCGGACGGAACCCCGGGGGCTACGAGCAGTACTTC. Translating gives CASSPGRNPGGYEQYF.

This clonotype was counted a few times. CDR3 sequence reads: CSAPGQGETQYF. CDR3 DNA: TGCAGTGCTCCCGGACAGGGGGAGACCCAGTACTTC. The J gene is TRBJ2-5, the V gene TRBV20-1; 9 bases are a match to TRBD1. Per the germline V gene, CDR1 is DFQATT and CDR2 is SNEGSKA (reference sequence). With V trimmed by 5 bases and J by 5 bases, 3 bases remained unmatched. There are 12 residues in the CDR3.

This clonotype was found a few times. At one boundary the junction diverges from the germline segment, which might be a read error. V usage is TRBV20-1 and J usage is TRBJ1-4; maybe TRBD1 (5 bases). Per germline, CDR1 DFQATT and CDR2 SNEGSKA (reference sequence). This CDR3 has 14 residues. The CDR3 DNA is TGCAGTGCTAGGAGGGGACCAACAAATGAAAAACTGTTTTTT. It codes for CSARRGPTNEKLFF.

This clonotype was recorded a few times. The rearrangement links TRBV4-1 to TRBJ2-1, with 11 bases matching TRBD1. V dropped 1 base and J dropped 2; count of bases not matched to a gene: 7. The CDR3 loop spans 18 amino acids. Germline V gene sequence: CDR1 MGHRA, CDR2 YSYEKL. The CDR3 DNA sequence: TGCGCCAGCAGCCAAGTGATGCGGGGACAGGGGGCCTACAATGAGCAGTTCTTC. Amino acids: CASSQVMRGQGAYNEQFF.

This clonotype was detected many times. The V gene is TRBV5-1, the J gene TRBJ1-1; TRBD1 matches 7 bases. The CDR3 contains 15 residues. V shed 0 bases and J 2 bases; nucleotides not matched to a gene: 4. Germline lookup yields CDR1 SGHRS and CDR2 YFSETQ. The CDR3 loop is CASSLEAGGNTEAFF. The DNA for the CDR3 is TGCGCCAGCAGCTTGGAAGCAGGGGGTAACACTGAAGCTTTCTTT.

This clonotype has only a few counts. The rearrangement uses TRBV29-1 and TRBJ2-1; 9 nucleotides agree with TRBD2. Germline V gene data show CDR1 as SQVTM and CDR2 as ANQGSEA. The CDR3 sequence is 15 residues long. J lost 5 bases, V lost 4 bases, and 9 bases had no gene match. CDR3 in amino acids: CSVARASGINNEQFF. The CDR3 bases are TGCAGCGTTGCGCGGGCTAGCGGGATAAACAATGAGCAGTTCTTC.

This clonotype was picked up a small number of times. The junction shows a germline mismatch at one end, possibly a read error. The V gene is TRBV7-2, the J gene TRBJ2-1; TRBD1 matches at 7 bases. The CDR3 is made up of 12 amino acids. The germline gives CDR1 SGHTA, CDR2 FQGNSA. CDR3 loop: CASSARTGEEVF. The CDR3 DNA follows: TGTGCCAGCAGCGCTCGGACAGGAGAAGAGGTCTTC.

This clonotype was seen more than once but under ten times. The J gene is TRBJ2-1, the V gene TRBV7-2; 10 nucleotides line up with TRBD1. J was trimmed by 6 bases and V by 0 bases; bases with no gene match: 8. Per germline, CDR1 SGHTA and CDR2 FQGNSA. This CDR3 region has 17 residues. As DNA, the CDR3 is TGTGCCAGCAGCTTAGCGCCAGGGACAGGGGATTTCAATGAGCAGTTCTTC. Amino acid sequence: CASSLAPGTGDFNEQFF.

The chain carries TRBV7-9 and TRBJ2-5; possible D gene TRBD2, 6 bases. Germline V gene data show CDR1 as SEHNR and CDR2 as FQNEAQ (reference sequence). The ends were cut back, 4 bases at V and 4 bases at J, with 16 bases in the middle. The CDR3 has 15 amino acids. This CDR3 is CASSSVQGEAETQYF. CDR3 sequence (DNA): TGTGCCAGCAGCTCCGTACAAGGGGAGGCAGAGACCCAGTACTTC. The full variable domain, rest sourced from reference TRBV7-9 and TRBJ2-5, is DTGVSQNPRHKITKRGQNVTFRCDPISEHNRLYWYRQTLGQGPEFLTYFQNEAQLEKSRLLSDRFSAERPKGSFSTLEIQRTEQGDSAMYLCASSSVQGEAETQYFGPGTRLLVL.

V is TRBV7-9 and J is TRBJ2-1; possible D gene TRBD1, 6 bases. Germline CDR1 reads SEHNR; CDR2 reads FQNEAQ (reference sequence). This CDR3 is 13 amino acids long. The germline V and J ends were trimmed by 1 base and 9 bases, with 10 bases remaining between them. This CDR3 is CASSLVGAGEQFF. The CDR3 DNA reads TGTGCCAGCAGCTTAGTGGGGGCGGGTGAGCAGTTCTTC.

The sample holds many counts of this clonotype. The chain carries TRBV12-3 or TRBV12-4 and TRBJ1-1; tentative D call: TRBD1 (5 bases). This CDR3 has 12 amino acids. V was cut by 5 bases and J by 6 bases, with 10 bases left in between. This chain's CDR3 is CASSPGSPEAFF. DNA of the CDR3: TGTGCCAGCAGTCCAGGGTCGCCTGAAGCTTTCTTT.

The rearrangement joins TRBV5-1 to TRBJ2-1; D is unclear. This CDR3 spans 12 amino acids. Germline V gene lookup returns CDR1 SGHRS and CDR2 YFSETQ. Trimming shortened V by 4 bases and J by 7 bases, and 9 bases separated the two germline ends. The CDR3 loop reads CASSPDWNEQFF. The CDR3 nucleotides read TGCGCCAGCAGCCCAGACTGGAATGAGCAGTTCTTC.

The table lists this clonotype with many counts. CDR3 bases: TGTGCCAGCAGAAAGGATAACCTTGACAACAATGAGCAGTTCTTC. Translated, it gives CASRKDNLDNNEQFF. This sequence joins TRBV6-2 or TRBV6-3 and TRBJ2-1; D is uncertain. V was pared by 6 bases and J by 5 bases, with 17 bases between. There are 15 residues in the CDR3. Germline CDR1 is MNHEY and CDR2 is SVGEGT.

The genes are TRBV28 and TRBJ2-1; 7 bases are shared with TRBD1. This CDR3 is 14 amino acids long. In germline, CDR1 is MDHEN, CDR2 SYDVKM. V was clipped by 5 bases and J by 7 bases; unmatched bases: 8. This CDR3 reads CASSIQGNWNEQFF. CDR3 DNA: TGTGCCAGCAGTATACAGGGGAATTGGAATGAGCAGTTCTTC.

This clonotype has more than one count but fewer than ten. CDR3 nucleotide sequence: TGTGCCAGCAGCGGGGAAACTGAAAAACTGTTTTTT. Residues: CASSGETEKLFF. The rearrangement uses TRBV12-3 or TRBV12-4 and TRBJ1-4; unclear D gene. The CDR3 spans 12 residues. Trimming stripped 6 bases from V and 7 bases from J, with 9 bases between.

This clonotype was detected ten times or more. The chain recombines TRBV11-2 with TRBJ2-1; the match to TRBD2 covers 12 bases. This CDR3 comprises 13 residues. Germline V lookup: CDR1 SGHAT, CDR2 FQNNGV. Trimming took 8 bases from V and 8 from J; bases not matched to a gene: 4. The CDR3 loop reads CASGLAGWDEQFF. Here the CDR3 DNA reads TGTGCCAGCGGACTAGCGGGATGGGATGAGCAGTTCTTC. The variable domain in full, with the rest retrieved from reference TRBV11-2 and TRBJ2-1, is EAGVAQSPRYKIIEKRQSVAFWCNPISGHATLYWYQQILGQGPKLLIQFQNNGVVDDSQLPKDRFSAERLKGVDSTLKIQPAKLEDSAVYLCASGLAGWDEQFFGPGTRLTVL.

In this sample, this clonotype turned up many times. This chain joins TRBV7-3 and TRBJ1-1, with D possibly being TRBD1 (5 bases). This CDR3 contains 13 residues. In germline, CDR1 is SGHTA, CDR2 FQGTGA. The V end lost 5 bases, the J end lost 6 bases, and 13 bases lay between the germline ends. The CDR3 DNA is TGTGCCAGCAGCCTCTCGGGGCGGTCTGAAGCTTTCTTT. Translating gives CASSLSGRSEAFF.